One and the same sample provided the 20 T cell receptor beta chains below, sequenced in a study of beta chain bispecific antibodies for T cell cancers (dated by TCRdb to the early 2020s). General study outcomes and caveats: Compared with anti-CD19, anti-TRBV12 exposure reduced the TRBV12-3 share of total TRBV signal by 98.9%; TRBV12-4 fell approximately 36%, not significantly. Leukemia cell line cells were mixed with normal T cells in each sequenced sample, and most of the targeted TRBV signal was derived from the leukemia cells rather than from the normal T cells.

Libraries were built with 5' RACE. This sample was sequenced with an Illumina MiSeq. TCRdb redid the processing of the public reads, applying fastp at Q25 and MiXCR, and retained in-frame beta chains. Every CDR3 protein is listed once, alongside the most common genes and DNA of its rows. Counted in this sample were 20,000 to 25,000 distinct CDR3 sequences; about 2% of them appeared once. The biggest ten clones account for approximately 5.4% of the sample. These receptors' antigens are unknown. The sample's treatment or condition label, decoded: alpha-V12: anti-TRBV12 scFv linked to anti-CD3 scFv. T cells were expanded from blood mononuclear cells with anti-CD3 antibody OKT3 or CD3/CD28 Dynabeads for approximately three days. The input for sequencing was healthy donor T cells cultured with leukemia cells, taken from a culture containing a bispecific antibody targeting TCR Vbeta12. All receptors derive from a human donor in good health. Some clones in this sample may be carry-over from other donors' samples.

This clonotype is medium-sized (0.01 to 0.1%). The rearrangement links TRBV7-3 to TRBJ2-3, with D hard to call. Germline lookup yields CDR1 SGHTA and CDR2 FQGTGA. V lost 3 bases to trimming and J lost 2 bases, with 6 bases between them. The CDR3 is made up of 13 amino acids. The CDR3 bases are TGTGCCAGCAGCTTGACGAACACAGATACGCAGTATTTT. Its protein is CASSLTNTDTQYF. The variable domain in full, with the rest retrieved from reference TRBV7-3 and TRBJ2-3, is GAGVSQTPSNKVTEKGKYVELRCDPISGHTALYWYRQSLGQGPEFLIYFQGTGAADDSGLPNDRFFAVRPEGSVSTLKIQRTERGDSAVYLCASSLTNTDTQYFGPGTRLTVL.

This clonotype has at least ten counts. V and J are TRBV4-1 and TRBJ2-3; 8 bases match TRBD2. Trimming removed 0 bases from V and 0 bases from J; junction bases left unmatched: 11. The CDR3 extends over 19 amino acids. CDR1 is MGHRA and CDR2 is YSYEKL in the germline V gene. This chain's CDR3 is CASSQERRPTSASTDTQYF. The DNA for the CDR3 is TGCGCCAGCAGCCAAGAACGACGACCGACTAGCGCGAGCACAGATACGCAGTATTTT.

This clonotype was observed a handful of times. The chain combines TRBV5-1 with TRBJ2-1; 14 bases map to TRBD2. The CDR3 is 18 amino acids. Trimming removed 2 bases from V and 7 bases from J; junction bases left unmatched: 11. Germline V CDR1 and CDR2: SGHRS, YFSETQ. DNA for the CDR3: TGCGCCAGCAGCTTTTTGACCTCGACTAGCGGGGGGGTGAATGAGCAGTTCTTC. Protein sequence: CASSFLTSTSGGVNEQFF.

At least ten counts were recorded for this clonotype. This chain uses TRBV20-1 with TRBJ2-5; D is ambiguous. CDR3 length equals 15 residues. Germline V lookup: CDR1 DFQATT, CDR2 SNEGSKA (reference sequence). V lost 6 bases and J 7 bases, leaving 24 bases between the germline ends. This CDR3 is CSAPDPKQLIGTQYF. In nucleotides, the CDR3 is TGCAGTGCACCGGACCCCAAACAGTTGATCGGGACCCAGTACTTC.

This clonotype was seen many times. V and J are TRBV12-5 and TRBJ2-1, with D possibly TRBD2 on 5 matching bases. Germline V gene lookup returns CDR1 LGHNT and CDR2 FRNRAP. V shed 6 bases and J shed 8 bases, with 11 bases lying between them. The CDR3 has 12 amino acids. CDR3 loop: CASGPRGDEQFF. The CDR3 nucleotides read TGTGCTAGTGGCCCCCGGGGAGATGAGCAGTTCTTC. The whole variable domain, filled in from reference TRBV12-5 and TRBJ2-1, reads DARVTQTPRHKVTEMGQEVTMRCQPILGHNTVFWYRQTMMQGLELLAYFRNRAPLDDSGMPKDRFSAEMPDATLATLKIQPSEPRDSAVYFCASGPRGDEQFFGPGTRLTVL.

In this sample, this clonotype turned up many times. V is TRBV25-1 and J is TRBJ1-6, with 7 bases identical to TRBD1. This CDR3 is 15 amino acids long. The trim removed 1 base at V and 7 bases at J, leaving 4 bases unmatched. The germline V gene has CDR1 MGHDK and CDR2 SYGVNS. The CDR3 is CASSESVTGNSPLHF. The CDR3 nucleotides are TGTGCCAGCAGTGAATCTGTGACAGGGAATTCACCCCTCCACTTT.

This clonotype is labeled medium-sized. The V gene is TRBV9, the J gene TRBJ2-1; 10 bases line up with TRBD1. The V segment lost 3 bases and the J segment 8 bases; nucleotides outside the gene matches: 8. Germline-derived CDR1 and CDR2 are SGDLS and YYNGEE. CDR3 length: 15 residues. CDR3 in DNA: TGTGCCAGCAGCGGCCGGGACAGGGGTATCGATGAGCAGTTCTTC. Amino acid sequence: CASSGRDRGIDEQFF.

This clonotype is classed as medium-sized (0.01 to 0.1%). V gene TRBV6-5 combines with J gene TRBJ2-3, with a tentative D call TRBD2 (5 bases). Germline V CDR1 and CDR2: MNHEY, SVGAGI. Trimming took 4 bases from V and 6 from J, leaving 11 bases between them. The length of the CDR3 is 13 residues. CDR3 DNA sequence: TGTGCCAGCAGTTGGGGAACGGGGGATACGCAGTATTTT. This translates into CASSWGTGDTQYF.

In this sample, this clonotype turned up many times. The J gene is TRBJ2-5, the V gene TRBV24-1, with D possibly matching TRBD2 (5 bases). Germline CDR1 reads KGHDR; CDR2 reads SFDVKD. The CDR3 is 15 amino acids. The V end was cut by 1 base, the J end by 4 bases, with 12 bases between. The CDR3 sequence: CATSDFTGDGETQYF. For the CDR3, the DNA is TGTGCCACCAGTGATTTTACCGGGGATGGAGAGACCCAGTACTTC.

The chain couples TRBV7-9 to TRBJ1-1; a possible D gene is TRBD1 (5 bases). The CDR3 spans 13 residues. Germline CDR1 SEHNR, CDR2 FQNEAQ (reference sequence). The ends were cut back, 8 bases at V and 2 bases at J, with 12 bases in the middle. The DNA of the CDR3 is TGTGCCAGCCTAGACAGTATAAACACTGAAGCTTTCTTT. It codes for CASLDSINTEAFF. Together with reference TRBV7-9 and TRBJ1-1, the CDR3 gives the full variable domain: DTGVSQNPRHKITKRGQNVTFRCDPISEHNRLYWYRQTLGQGPEFLTYFQNEAQLEKSRLLSDRFSAERPKGSFSTLEIQRTEQGDSAMYLCASLDSINTEAFFGQGTRLTVV.

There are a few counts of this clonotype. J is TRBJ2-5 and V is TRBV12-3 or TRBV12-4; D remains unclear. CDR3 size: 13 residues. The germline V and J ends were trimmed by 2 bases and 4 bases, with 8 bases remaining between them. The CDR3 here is CASSLNLGETQYF. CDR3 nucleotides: TGTGCCAGCAGTTTAAACCTAGGAGAGACCCAGTACTTC.

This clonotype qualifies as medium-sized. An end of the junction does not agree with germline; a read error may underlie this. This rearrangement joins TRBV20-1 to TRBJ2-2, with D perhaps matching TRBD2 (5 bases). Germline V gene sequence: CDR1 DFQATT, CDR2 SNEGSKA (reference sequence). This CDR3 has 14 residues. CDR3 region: CSAREPGNSGELFF. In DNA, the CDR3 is TGCAGTGCTAGAGAGCCGGGGAACTCCGGGGAGCTGTTTTTT.

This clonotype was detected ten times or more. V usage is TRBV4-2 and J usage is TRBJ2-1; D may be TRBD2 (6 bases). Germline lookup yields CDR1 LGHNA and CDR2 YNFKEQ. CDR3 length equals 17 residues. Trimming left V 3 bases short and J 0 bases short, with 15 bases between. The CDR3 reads CASSQVLGGSSYNEQFF. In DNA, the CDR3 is TGTGCCAGCAGCCAGGTCCTTGGGGGGAGCTCCTACAATGAGCAGTTCTTC.

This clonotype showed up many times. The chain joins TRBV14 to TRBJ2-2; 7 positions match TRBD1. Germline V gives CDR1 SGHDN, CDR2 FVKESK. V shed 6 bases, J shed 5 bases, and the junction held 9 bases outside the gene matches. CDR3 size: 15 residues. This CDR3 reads CASRPNRGKTGELFF. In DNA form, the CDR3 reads TGTGCCAGCAGGCCCAACAGGGGCAAAACCGGGGAGCTGTTTTTT.

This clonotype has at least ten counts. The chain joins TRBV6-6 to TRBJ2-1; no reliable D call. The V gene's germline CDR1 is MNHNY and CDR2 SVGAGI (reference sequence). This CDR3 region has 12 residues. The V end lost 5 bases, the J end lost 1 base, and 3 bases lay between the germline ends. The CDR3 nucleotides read TGTGCCAGCAGTGATTCCTACAATGAGCAGTTCTTC. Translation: CASSDSYNEQFF.

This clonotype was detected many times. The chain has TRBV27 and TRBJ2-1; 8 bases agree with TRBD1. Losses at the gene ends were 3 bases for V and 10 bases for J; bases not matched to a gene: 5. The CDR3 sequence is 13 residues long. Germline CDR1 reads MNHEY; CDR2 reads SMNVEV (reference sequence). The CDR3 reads CASSFQGAWEQFF. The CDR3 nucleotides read TGTGCCAGCAGTTTCCAGGGGGCGTGGGAGCAGTTCTTC.

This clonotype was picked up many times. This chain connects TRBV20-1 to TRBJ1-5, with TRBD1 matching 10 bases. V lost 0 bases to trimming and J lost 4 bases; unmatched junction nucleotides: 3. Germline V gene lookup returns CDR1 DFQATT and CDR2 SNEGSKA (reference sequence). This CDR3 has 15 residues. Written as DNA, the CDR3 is TGCAGTGCTAGAGATCGACAGGGGGCGAATCAGCCCCAGCATTTT. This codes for CSARDRQGANQPQHF.

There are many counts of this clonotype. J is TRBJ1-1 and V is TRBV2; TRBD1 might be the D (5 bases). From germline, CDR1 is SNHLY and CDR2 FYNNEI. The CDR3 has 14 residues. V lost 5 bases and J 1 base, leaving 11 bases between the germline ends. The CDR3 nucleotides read TGTGCCAGCAGTCCTACGACAGCGAACACTGAAGCTTTCTTT. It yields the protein CASSPTTANTEAFF.

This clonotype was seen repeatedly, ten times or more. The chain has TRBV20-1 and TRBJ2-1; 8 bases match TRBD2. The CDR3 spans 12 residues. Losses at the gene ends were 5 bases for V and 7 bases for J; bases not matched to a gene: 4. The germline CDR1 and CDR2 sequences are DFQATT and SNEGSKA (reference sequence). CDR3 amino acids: CSAPREGNEQFF. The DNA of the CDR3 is TGCAGTGCTCCTCGGGAGGGAAATGAGCAGTTCTTC.

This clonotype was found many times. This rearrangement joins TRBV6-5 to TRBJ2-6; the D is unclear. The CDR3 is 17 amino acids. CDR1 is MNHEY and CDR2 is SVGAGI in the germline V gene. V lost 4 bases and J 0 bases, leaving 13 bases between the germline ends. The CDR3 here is CASSFYHRDSGANVLTF. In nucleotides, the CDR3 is TGTGCCAGCAGTTTCTACCACAGAGACTCTGGGGCCAACGTCCTGACTTTC.